A selection of T cell receptor beta chains follows, all from one sample in a study of T cell repertoires in cytomegalovirus infection. TCRdb processed the reads anew with MiXCR; each CDR3 protein has one entry. This sample has hundreds of thousands of distinct CDR3 sequences, with 25% to 35% found just once. What these receptors recognize is not known. Sequencing was performed on cultured PBMCs, taken from culture after CMV antigen stimulation. All receptors come from a human donor in good health (CMV status not recorded). Some clones in this sample may be carry-over from other donors' samples. Both conserved end residues are part of each CDR3. D genes are given only for firm matches. For some rows the clone size is stated as once, few or many, or as a class when expanded; others skip it.

v_call	j_call	clone_size	d_call	cdr3_aa	cdr3_nt
TRBV7-3	TRBJ2-2	few	-	CASSSQAVGELFF	TGTGCCAGCAGCTCACAGGCTGTCGGGGAGCTGTTTTTT
TRBV7-9	TRBJ1-2	few	-	CASSFEDTRHGYTF	TGTGCCAGCAGCTTTGAGGACACTCGACATGGCTACACCTTC
TRBV6-1	TRBJ1-2	many	-	CASRFELPGQALDGYTF	TGTGCCAGCAGATTTGAATTACCGGGCCAGGCGCTGGATGGCTACACCTTC
TRBV5-1	TRBJ2-5	-	-	CASSFLNGQETQYF	TGCGCCAGCAGCTTTTTGAACGGCCAAGAGACCCAGTACTTC
TRBV10-3	TRBJ1-1	-	TRBD1	CAISDSSQGENTEAFF	TGTGCCATCAGCGACTCGTCCCAGGGGGAGAACACTGAAGCTTTCTTT
TRBV11-2	TRBJ1-2	once	-	CASSLYTVNYGYTF	TGTGCCAGCAGCTTATACACAGTAAACTATGGCTACACCTTC
TRBV7-3	TRBJ2-7	few	-	CASSLNWGPAYEQYF	TGTGCCAGCAGCTTAAATTGGGGACCCGCCTACGAGCAGTACTTC
TRBV4-2	TRBJ2-1	few	-	CASSLQRGGSYNEQFF	TGTGCCAGCAGCCTTCAGAGGGGGGGTTCCTACAATGAGCAGTTCTTC
TRBV27	TRBJ2-7	-	TRBD1	CASSSLGTGGYEQYF	TGTGCCAGCAGTTCCCTCGGGACAGGGGGTTACGAGCAGTACTTC
TRBV28	TRBJ2-1	once	TRBD2	CASSLTLAGVGQFF	TGTGCCAGCAGCTTGACACTAGCGGGAGTGGGGCAGTTCTTC